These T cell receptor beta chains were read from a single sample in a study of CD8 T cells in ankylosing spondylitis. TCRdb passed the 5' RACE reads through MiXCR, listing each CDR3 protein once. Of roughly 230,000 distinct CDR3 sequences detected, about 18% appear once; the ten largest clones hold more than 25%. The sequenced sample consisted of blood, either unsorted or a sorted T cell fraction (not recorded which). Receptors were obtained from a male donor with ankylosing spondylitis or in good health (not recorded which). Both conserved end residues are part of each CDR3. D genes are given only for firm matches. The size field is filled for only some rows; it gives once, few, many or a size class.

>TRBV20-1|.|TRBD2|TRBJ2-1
CCARDGTSGSSYNEQFF
TGCTGTGCTAGAGATGGGACTAGCGGCAGCTCCTACAATGAGCAGTTCTTC
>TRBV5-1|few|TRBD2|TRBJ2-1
CASSFPGTSGSLDEQFF
TGCGCCAGCAGCTTTCCCGGGACTAGCGGGAGTTTAGATGAGCAGTTCTTC
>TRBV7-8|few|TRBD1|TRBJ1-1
CASSLFFGQGNTEAFF
TGTGCCAGCAGCTTATTCTTCGGACAGGGGAACACTGAAGCTTTCTTT
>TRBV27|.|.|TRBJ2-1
CASSTLGGGNEQFF
TGTGCCAGCAGCACGCTCGGCGGTGGGAATGAGCAGTTCTTC
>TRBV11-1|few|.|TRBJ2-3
CASSQDWGDTQYF
TGTGCCAGCAGCCAAGACTGGGGAGATACGCAGTATTTT
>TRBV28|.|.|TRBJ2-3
CASSLGVGGPVTDTQYF
TGTGCCAGCAGTTTAGGGGTCGGGGGGCCCGTCACAGATACGCAGTATTTT
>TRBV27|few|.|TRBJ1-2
CASSYRGSYGYTF
TGTGCCAGCAGTTACCGGGGTTCTTATGGCTACACCTTC
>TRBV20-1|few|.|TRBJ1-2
CSARDLLDYGYTF
TGCAGTGCTAGAGATCTCTTGGACTATGGCTACACCTTC
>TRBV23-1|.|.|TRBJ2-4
CASSREFGAKNIQYF
TGCGCCAGCAGTCGGGAATTTGGGGCCAAAAACATTCAGTACTTC
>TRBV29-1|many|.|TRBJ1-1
CSVENRNTEAFF
TGCAGCGTTGAAAACAGAAACACTGAAGCTTTCTTT
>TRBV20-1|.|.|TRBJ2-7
CSAGPGGLEQYF
TGCAGTGCCGGGCCGGGCGGTTTGGAGCAGTACTTC
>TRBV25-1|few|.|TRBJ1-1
CASSGGQFPNTEAFF
TGTGCCAGCAGTGGAGGACAGTTTCCGAACACTGAAGCTTTCTTT
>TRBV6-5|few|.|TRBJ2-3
CASSYNAAHRDTQYF
TGTGCCAGCAGTTACAACGCGGCCCACAGGGATACGCAGTATTTT
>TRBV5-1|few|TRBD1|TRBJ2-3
CASSFSIQGRTDTQYF
TGCGCCAGCAGCTTTTCAATACAGGGGCGCACAGATACGCAGTATTTT
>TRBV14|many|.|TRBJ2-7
CASSQAGALGEQYF
TGTGCCAGCAGCCAAGCGGGAGCCTTGGGCGAGCAGTACTTC
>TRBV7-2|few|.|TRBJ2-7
CASSPATAYEQYF
TGTGCCAGCAGCCCCGCGACAGCCTACGAGCAGTACTTC
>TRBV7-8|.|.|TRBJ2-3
CASSPFAFTDTQYF
TGTGCCAGCAGCCCCTTCGCCTTCACAGATACGCAGTATTTT
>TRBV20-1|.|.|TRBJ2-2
CSARDGNTGELFF
TGCAGTGCTAGAGATGGGAACACCGGGGAGCTGTTTTTT
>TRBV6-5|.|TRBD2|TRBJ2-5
CASSSVSLGLALQETQYF
TGTGCCAGCAGTTCAGTGTCACTCGGACTAGCGCTACAAGAGACCCAGTACTTC
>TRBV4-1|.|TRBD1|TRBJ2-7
CASSHGTDISYEQYF
TGCGCCAGCAGCCACGGGACAGATATCTCCTACGAGCAGTACTTC
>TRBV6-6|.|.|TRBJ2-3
CASSYEGTDTQYF
TGTGCCAGCAGTTACGAGGGCACAGATACGCAGTATTTT
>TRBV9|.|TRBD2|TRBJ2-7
CASSVAGGPYEQYF
TGTGCCAGCAGCGTAGCGGGAGGACCCTACGAGCAGTACTTC
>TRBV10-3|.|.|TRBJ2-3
CAIKESTDTQYF
TGTGCCATCAAGGAAAGCACAGATACGCAGTATTTT
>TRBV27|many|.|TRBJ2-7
CASSFGSTYEQYF
TGTGCCAGCAGTTTTGGCAGCACCTACGAGCAGTACTTC
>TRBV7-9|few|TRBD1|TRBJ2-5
CASSVQGAQETQYF
TGTGCCAGCAGCGTACAGGGGGCCCAAGAGACCCAGTACTTC
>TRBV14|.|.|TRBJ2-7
CASSSHSFSYEQYF
TGTGCCAGCAGCTCACACAGTTTCTCCTACGAGCAGTACTTC
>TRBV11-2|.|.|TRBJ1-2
CASSLVEVPGENGYTF
TGTGCCAGCAGCTTAGTGGAAGTTCCAGGGGAAAATGGCTACACCTTC
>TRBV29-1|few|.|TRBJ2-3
CSVVRFPDTQYF
TGCAGCGTAGTGCGGTTCCCAGATACGCAGTATTTT
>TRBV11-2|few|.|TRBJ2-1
CASSLDSLRGLSYNEQFF
TGTGCCAGCAGCTTAGATAGTCTCCGGGGCCTCTCCTACAATGAGCAGTTCTTC
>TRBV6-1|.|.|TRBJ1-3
CASSEVQGSGNTIYF
TGTGCCAGCAGTGAAGTTCAGGGCTCTGGAAACACCATATATTTT
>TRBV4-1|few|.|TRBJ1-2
CASSQESGYGYTF
TGCGCCAGCAGCCAAGAATCAGGCTATGGCTACACCTTC
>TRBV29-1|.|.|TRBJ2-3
CSVEMGGVRTDTQYF
TGCAGCGTTGAAATGGGGGGTGTTCGCACAGATACGCAGTATTTT
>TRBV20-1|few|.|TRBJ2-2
CSAGRAITGELFF
TGCAGTGCCGGCCGGGCCATTACCGGGGAGCTGTTTTTT
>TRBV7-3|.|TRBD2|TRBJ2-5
CASSPSGGAQETQYF
TGTGCCAGCAGCCCGTCGGGGGGGGCCCAAGAGACCCAGTACTTC
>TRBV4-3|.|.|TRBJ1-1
CASSQDLGWTEAFF
TGCGCCAGCAGCCAAGATCTGGGTTGGACTGAAGCTTTCTTT
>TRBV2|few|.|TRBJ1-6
CASRWTPTQPNSPLHF
TGTGCCAGCAGATGGACTCCCACGCAGCCAAATTCACCCCTCCACTTT
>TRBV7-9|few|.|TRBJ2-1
CASSSSQGSYNEQFF
TGTGCCAGCAGCTCTAGTCAGGGATCCTACAATGAGCAGTTCTTC
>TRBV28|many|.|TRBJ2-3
CASSLFPSTDTQYF
TGTGCCAGCAGTTTATTTCCTAGCACAGATACGCAGTATTTT
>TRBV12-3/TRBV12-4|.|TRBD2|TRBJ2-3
CASSGETSGVTDTQYF
TGTGCCAGCAGTGGAGAGACTAGCGGGGTCACAGATACGCAGTATTTT
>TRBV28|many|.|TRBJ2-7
CATSGTLDSFSF
TGTGCCACCAGCGGCACACTAGACTCGTTCAGCTTC
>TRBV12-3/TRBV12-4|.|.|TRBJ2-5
CASSYILKQETQYF
TGTGCCAGCAGCTATATCCTGAAGCAAGAGACCCAGTACTTC
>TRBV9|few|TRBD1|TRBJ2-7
CASSTDRGALEQYF
TGTGCCAGCAGCACAGACAGGGGGGCCCTCGAGCAGTACTTC
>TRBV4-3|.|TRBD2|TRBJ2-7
CASSPHLGLAGESYEQYF
TGCGCCAGCAGCCCCCACCTCGGGCTAGCGGGAGAAAGTTACGAGCAGTACTTC
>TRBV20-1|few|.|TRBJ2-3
CSAREWREGTDTQYF
TGCAGTGCTAGAGAATGGAGGGAAGGAACAGATACGCAGTATTTT
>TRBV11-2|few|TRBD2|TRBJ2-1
CASSLAGLAGELEQFF
TGTGCCAGCAGCTTAGCGGGACTAGCGGGAGAACTTGAGCAGTTCTTC
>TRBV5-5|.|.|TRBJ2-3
CASSPGLFTDTQYF
TGTGCCAGCAGCCCGGGACTCTTCACAGATACGCAGTATTTT
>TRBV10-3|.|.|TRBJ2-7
CAISDGAPSYEQYF
TGTGCCATCAGTGATGGGGCTCCCTCCTACGAGCAGTACTTC
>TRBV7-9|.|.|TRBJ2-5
CASSSPPSGAQETQYF
TGTGCCAGCAGCTCCCCGCCCTCAGGGGCCCAAGAGACCCAGTACTTC
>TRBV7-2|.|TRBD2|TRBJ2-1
CASSYNLGLAGVNEQFF
TGTGCCAGCAGCTACAACCTCGGACTAGCGGGAGTCAATGAGCAGTTCTTC
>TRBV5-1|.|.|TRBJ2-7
CASSRVTDTYEQYF
TGCGCCAGCAGTCGCGTGACCGACACCTACGAGCAGTACTTC